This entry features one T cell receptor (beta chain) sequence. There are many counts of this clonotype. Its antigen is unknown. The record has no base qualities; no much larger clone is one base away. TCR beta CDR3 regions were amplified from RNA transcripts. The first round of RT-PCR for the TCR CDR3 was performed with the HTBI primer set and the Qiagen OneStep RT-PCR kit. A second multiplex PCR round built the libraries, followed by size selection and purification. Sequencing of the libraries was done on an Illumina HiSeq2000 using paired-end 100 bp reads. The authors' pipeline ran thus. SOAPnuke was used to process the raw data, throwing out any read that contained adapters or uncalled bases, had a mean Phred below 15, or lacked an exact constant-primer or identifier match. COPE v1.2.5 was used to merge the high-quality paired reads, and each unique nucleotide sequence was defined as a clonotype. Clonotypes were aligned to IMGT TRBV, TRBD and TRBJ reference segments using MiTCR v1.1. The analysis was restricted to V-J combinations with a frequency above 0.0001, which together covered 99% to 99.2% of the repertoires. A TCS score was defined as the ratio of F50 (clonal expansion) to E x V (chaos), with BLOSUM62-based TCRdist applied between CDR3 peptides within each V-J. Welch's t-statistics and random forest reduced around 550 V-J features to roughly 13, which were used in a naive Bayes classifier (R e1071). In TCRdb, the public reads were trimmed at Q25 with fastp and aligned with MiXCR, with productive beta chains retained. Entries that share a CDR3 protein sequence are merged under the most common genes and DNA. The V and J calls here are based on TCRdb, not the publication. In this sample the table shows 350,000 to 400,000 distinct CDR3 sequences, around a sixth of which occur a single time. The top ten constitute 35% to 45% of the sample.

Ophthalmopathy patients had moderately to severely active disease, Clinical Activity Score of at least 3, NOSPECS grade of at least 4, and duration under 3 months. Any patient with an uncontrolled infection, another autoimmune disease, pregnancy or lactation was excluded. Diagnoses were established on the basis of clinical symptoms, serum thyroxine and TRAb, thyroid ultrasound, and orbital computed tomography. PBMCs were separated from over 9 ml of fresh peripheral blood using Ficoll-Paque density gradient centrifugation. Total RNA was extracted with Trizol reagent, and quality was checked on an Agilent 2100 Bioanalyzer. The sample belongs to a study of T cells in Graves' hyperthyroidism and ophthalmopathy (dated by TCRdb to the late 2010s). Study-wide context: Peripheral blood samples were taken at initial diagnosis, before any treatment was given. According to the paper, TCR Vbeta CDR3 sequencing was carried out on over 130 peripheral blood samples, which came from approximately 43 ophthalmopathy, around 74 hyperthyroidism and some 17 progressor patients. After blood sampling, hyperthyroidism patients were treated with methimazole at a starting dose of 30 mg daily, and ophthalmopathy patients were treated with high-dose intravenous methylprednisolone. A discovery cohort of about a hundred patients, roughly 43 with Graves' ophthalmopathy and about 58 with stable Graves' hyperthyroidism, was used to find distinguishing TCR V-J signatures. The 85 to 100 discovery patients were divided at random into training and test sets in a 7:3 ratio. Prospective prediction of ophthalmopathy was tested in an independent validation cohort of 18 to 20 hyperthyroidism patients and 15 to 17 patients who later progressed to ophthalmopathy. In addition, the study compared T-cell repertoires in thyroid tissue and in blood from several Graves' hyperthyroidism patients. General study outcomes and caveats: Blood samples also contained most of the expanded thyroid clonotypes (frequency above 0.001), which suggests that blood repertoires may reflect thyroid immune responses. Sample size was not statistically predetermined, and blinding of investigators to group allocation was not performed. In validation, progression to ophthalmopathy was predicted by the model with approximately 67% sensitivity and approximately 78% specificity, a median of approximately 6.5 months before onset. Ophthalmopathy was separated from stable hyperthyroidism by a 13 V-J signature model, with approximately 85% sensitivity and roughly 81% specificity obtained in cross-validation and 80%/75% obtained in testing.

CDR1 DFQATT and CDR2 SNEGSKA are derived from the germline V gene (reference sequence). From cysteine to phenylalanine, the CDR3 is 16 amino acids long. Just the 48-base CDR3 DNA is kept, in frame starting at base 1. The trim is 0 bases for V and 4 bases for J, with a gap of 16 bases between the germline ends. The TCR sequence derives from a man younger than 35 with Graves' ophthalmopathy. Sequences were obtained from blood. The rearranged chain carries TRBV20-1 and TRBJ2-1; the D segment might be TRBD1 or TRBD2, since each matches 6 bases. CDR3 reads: CSARDHWGAQYNEQFF. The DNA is TGCAGTGCTAGAGATCATTGGGGGGCCCAATACAATGAGCAGTTCTTC.